This TCR beta chain was recorded in a study of T cell changes during pregnancy in multiple sclerosis. Libraries were prepared by immunoSEQ multiplex PCR; TCRdb keeps only in-frame clonotypes and omits some of them. The sample holds approximately 70,000 clones; roughly nine tenths are singletons and the top ten take approximately 1.5%. The CDR3 has 14 amino acids. Germline V gives CDR1 MDHEN, CDR2 SYDVKM. This sequence originates from a female donor in good health, enrolled as a control in a pregnancy study. V is TRBV28 and J is TRBJ1-2; 9 bases align to TRBD1. The material sequenced was peripheral blood, taken in the second trimester of pregnancy. The CDR3 here is CVTLGTGIFYGYTF. The CDR3 DNA follows: TGTGTCACCCTCGGGACAGGGATATTCTATGGCTACACCTTC.